This passage covers 2 T cell receptor beta chains from one sample sequenced in a study of T cells in Graves' hyperthyroidism and ophthalmopathy. RNA transcripts yielded amplified TCR beta CDR3 regions. First-round RT-PCR with HTBI primers amplified the TCR CDR3 region. MiXCR was run by TCRdb on the multiplex PCR reads, yielding one entry per CDR3 protein. Counted here are around 520,000 distinct CDR3 sequences, 12% to 15% occurring once; the ten biggest clones make up around 13%. Sequencing was carried out using blood. The receptors were gathered from a woman in her thirties or forties with Graves' hyperthyroidism.

This clonotype was detected many times. The V and J genes are TRBV7-2 and TRBJ2-5, with D uncertain. There are 13 residues in the CDR3. In germline, CDR1 is SGHTA, CDR2 FQGNSA. Trimming removed 3 bases at V and 4 bases at J, with 9 bases between. The CDR3 loop reads CASSFFAGETQYF. CDR3 nucleotides: TGTGCCAGCAGCTTTTTCGCCGGAGAGACCCAGTACTTC.

This clonotype came up many times. J is TRBJ2-1 and V is TRBV28, with D unclear. With 8 bases removed from V and 8 bases from J, the gap between germline ends came to 10 bases. There are 11 residues in the CDR3. Germline CDR1 MDHEN, CDR2 SYDVKM. The CDR3 coding sequence is TGTGCCAGCGGCCCCCGGCATGAGCAGTTCTTC. Translation gives CASGPRHEQFF.